The clone carrying this T cell receptor (beta chain) was seen more than once but under ten times. The antigen is not known. This entry comes from a study of OX40 agonist ivuxolimab in advanced cancers. Study-level background: The patients got ivuxolimab, which is an agonistic anti-OX40 (CD134) antibody. Patients got intravenous ivuxolimab at 0.01 to 10 mg/kg every 2 weeks.

CDR3 size: 12 residues. The V gene lost 8 bases and the J gene lost 3 bases, with 11 bases spanning the gap. Germline V CDR1 and CDR2: SNHLY, FYNNEI. Only in-frame clones appear in the TCRdb table, and some are missing; sequencing was by immunoSEQ multiplex PCR. The data show tens of thousands of clones, with more than 85% seen just once and about 13% held by the top ten. Study outcomes and limitations: In the 0.1-3.0 mg/kg groups, partial responders showed among the lowest expansion. The work left the antigen specificity of expanded peripheral T cells undetermined.

The sequence derives from an adult with an advanced solid tumor such as melanoma, head and neck, liver or kidney cancer. The V call is TRBV2, the J call TRBJ2-7; unclear D gene. The specimen comprised CD4+ or CD8+ T cells sorted from blood, sampled in a trial of the OX40 agonist ivuxolimab. CDR3 amino acids: CASLAGSYEQYF. The CDR3 DNA sequence: TGTGCCAGCCTCGCTGGCAGCTACGAGCAGTACTTC.